The source of this T cell receptor (beta chain) is a study of cytomegalovirus exposure and HLA in healthy donors. The PCR employed 60 Vbeta primers together with 13 Jbeta primers. The data were produced by immunoSEQ multiplex PCR, yet TCRdb's version contains in-frame clones alone and is incomplete. The repertoire has approximately 160,000 clones, about 75% of them found once; the top ten carry roughly 3%. For this clone: What it recognizes is unknown.

The ends lost 8 bases at V and 2 bases at J; junction bases unmatched: 6. There are 15 residues in the CDR3. Looked up from germline, CDR1 is LNHDA and CDR2 is SQIVND (reference sequence). Study-level points and caveats: Later, TCR association rates were found to vary by HLA locus, highest for DRB1 and lowest for HLA-C. A further, later analysis showed that HLA-associated TCR beta chains (compared with equally common others) were more clonally expanded.

The specimen was PBMCs. The sequence was obtained from a woman in her 50s in good health and CMV-seropositive. This rearrangement joins TRBV19 to TRBJ1-5; TRBD1 matches at 10 bases. The CDR3 region has the DNA TGTGCCAGTCTAGACAGGGGGCAGCGCAATCAGCCCCAGCATTTT. Its translation is CASLDRGQRNQPQHF.